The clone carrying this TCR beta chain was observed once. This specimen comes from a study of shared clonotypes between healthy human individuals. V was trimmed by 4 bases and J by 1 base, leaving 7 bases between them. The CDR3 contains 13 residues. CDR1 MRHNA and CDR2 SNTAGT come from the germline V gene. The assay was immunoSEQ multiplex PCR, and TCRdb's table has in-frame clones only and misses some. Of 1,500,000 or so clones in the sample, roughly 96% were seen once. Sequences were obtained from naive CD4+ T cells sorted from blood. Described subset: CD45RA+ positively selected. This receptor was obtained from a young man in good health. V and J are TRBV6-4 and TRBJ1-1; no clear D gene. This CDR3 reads CASSAKSNTEAFF. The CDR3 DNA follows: TGTGCCAGCAGTGCCAAATCGAACACTGAAGCTTTCTTT.